The source of this T cell receptor (beta chain) is a study of blood T cell repertoires in COVID-19 (dated by TCRdb to the early 2020s). About the investigation overall: Collaborator samples came from the United States, Italy and Spain and covered acute and convalescent phases of COVID-19. Subjects who had been exposed to COVID-19, were actively infected with it, or had recovered from it provided the deeply sampled blood TCRbeta repertoires that made up the dataset. Where available, HLA class I and class II types were obtained from metadata supplied by the sample provider rather than from assay-based typing. Sample metadata almost always included a de-identified subject ID, COVID-19 status, age in years and sex. A freely available public database, intended as a resource for researchers studying the immune response to SARS-CoV-2, is where the repertoires were released. The material from the prospective study consisted of cDNA or gDNA derived from T cells, B-cell-depleted T cells, or PBMCs. Samples came from the ongoing ImmuneRACE study (first 160 participants) plus 1,254 subjects from 6 global collaborators.

From the cysteine through the phenylalanine, the CDR3 covers 12 amino acids. Of the read, only the CDR3 DNA is kept; its 36 bases are in frame from base 1. V is reduced by 6 bases and J by 4 bases, leaving a spacing of 7 bases between them. CDR1 and CDR2 (MNHEY, SVGAGI) derive from the germline V gene. The immunoSEQ Assay, a bias-controlled multiplex PCR, was used to amplify TCRbeta CDR3 regions from genomic DNA. Per the source publication's procedure: The number of nucleated cells in each sample was estimated by amplification of reference gene primers within the assay. Sequence reads were collapsed and filtered to measure the absolute abundance of every unique TCRbeta CDR3 rearrangement. Productive Simpson clonality was computed per sample as the square root of Simpson's diversity index over productive rearrangements. Imported from immuneACCESS, the table was reduced by TCRdb to in-frame sequences with V and J called. These copies leave out some clones; in studies compared against another copy, an unresolved V gene accounts for under half, and the cause of the remainder is not known. D and trimming were read from the DNA, whereas the V and J calls and clone size are those reported in that table. Recorded for this sample are 200,000 to 300,000 clones; approximately 91% of them occurred a single time. Approximately 0.8% of the sample belongs to the ten largest clones.

A note on this clone: The target of this receptor is not known. It has no much larger one-base neighbor in the sample; base qualities were not kept.

Beyond this particular receptor, the publication reports: The amount of clinical and demographic metadata varied by source and participant and was provided uncurated.

At one collaborating source in Seattle, patients were enrolled during active infection and were followed longitudinally through the course of disease. Each collaborating institution followed its own protocols to collect whole blood in K2EDTA tubes. Collaborator samples were shipped for TCRbeta analysis as frozen whole blood, isolated PBMCs, or DNA extracted from either sample type. The clonotype originates from a man between 25 and 39 years old with COVID-19, enrolled during active disease. The sequencing input was peripheral blood. Here the chain combines TRBV6-5 and TRBJ1-5, with TRBD1 tentatively as D gene (5 bases match). The CDR3 corresponds to CASRGANQPQHF. The bases are TGTGCCAGCAGAGGGGCAAATCAGCCCCAGCATTTT.